This paragraph covers one TCR beta chain sequence. The data derive from a study of identifying expanded T cells in peripheral blood. Sequencing used immunoSEQ multiplex PCR; TCRdb keeps in-frame clones, though not all of them. Of 95,000 to 100,000 clones in the sample, about 83% are singletons; the top ten hold about 15%. CDR3 length: 14 residues. Germline lookup yields CDR1 SGHDT and CDR2 YYEEEE. Deletions cut 2 bases from V and 8 bases from J, with 14 bases between. The chain links TRBV5-6 to TRBJ2-4; D may match TRBD1 or TRBD2 (5 bases each). The sequenced sample consisted of blood. The TCR was taken from a person aged 18 to 70 in good health. CDR3 DNA: TGTGCCAGCAGCTTACGGCAGGGAGTCGACATTCAGTACTTC. As protein: CASSLRQGVDIQYF.